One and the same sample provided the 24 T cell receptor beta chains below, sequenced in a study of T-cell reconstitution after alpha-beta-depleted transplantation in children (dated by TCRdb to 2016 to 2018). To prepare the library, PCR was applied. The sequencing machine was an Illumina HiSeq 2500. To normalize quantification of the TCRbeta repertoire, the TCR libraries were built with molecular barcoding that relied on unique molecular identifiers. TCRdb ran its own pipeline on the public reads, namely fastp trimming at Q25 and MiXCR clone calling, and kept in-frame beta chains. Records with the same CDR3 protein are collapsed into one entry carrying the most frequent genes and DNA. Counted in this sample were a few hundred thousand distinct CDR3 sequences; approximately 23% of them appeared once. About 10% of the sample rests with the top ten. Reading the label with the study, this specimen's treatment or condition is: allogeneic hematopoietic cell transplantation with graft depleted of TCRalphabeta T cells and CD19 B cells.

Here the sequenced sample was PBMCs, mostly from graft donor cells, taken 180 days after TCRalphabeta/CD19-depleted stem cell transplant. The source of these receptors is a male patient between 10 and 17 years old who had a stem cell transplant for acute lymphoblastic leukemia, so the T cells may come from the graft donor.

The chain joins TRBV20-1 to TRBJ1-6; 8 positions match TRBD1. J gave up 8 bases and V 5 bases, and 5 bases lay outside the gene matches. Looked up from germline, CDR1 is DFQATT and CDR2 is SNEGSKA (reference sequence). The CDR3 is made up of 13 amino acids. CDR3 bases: TGCAGTGCTTTCGGACAGGGTGATTCACCCCTCCACTTT. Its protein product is CSAFGQGDSPLHF.

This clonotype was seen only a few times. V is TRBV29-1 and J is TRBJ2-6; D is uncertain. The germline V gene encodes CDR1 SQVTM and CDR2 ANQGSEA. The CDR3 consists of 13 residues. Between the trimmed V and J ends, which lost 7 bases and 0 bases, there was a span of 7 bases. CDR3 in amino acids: CSGVDSGANVLTF. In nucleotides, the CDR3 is TGCAGCGGCGTAGACTCTGGGGCCAACGTCCTGACTTTC.

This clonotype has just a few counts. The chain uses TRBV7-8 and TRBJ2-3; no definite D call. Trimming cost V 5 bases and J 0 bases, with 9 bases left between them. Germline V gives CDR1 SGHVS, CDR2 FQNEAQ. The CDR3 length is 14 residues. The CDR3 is CASSPWSSTDTQYF. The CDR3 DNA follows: TGTGCCAGCAGCCCATGGAGTAGCACAGATACGCAGTATTTT.

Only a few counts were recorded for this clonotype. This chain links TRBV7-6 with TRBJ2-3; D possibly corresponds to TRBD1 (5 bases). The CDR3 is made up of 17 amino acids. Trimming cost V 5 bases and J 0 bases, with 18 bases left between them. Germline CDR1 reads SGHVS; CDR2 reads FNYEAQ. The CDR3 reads CASSPPGQGASTDTQYF. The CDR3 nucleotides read TGTGCCAGCAGCCCCCCTGGGCAGGGCGCGAGCACAGATACGCAGTATTTT.

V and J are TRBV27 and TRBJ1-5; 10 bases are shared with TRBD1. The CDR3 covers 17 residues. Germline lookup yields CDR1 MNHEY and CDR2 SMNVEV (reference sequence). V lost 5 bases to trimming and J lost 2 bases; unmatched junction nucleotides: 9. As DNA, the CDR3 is TGTGCCAGCAGTCCTGGGACAGGGGTTATGGGCAATCAGCCCCAGCATTTT. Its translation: CASSPGTGVMGNQPQHF.

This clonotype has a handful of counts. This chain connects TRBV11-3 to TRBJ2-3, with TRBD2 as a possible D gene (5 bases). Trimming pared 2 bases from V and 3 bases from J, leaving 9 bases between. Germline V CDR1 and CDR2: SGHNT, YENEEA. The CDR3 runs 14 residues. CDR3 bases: TGTGCCAGCAGCTTAAGCCTAGCAACAGATACGCAGTATTTT. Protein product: CASSLSLATDTQYF.

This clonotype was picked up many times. This chain's CDR3 is CSARDYLDGELFF. The CDR3 bases are TGCAGTGCCCGGGACTATCTTGACGGGGAGCTGTTTTTT. The chain couples TRBV20-1 to TRBJ2-2; 7 bases align to TRBD2. Trimming removed 6 bases from V and 7 bases from J; junction bases left unmatched: 8. The CDR3 totals 13 residues. Germline lookup yields CDR1 DFQATT and CDR2 SNEGSKA (reference sequence).

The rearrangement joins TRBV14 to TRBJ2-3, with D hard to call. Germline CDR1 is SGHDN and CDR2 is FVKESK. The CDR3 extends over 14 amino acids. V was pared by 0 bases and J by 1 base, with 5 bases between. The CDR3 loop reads CASSQELRTDTQYF. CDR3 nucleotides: TGTGCCAGCAGCCAAGAACTTCGCACAGATACGCAGTATTTT.

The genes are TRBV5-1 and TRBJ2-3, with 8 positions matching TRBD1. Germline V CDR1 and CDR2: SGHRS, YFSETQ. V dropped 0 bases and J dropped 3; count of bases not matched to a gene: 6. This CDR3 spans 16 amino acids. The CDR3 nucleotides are TGCGCCAGCAGCTTGGTAGGGCAGGGGGCGACAGATACGCAGTATTTT. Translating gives CASSLVGQGATDTQYF. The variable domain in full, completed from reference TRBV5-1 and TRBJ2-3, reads KAGVTQTPRYLIKTRGQQVTLSCSPISGHRSVSWYQQTPGQGLQFLFEYFSETQRNKGNFPGRFSGRQFSNSRSEMNVSTLELGDSALYLCASSLVGQGATDTQYFGPGTRLTVL.

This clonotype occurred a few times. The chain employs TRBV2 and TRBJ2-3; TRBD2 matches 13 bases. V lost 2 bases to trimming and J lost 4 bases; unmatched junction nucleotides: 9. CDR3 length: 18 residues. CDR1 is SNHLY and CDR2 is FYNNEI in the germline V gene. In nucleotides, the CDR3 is TGTGCCAGCAGTGAAAAAAGACTAGCGGGAGGAGGGTCAGATACGCAGTATTTT. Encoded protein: CASSEKRLAGGGSDTQYF.

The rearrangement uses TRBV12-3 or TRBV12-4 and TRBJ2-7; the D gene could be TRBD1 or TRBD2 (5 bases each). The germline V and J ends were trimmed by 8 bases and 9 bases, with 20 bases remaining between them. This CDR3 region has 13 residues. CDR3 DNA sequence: TGTGCCAGCGGGATGGGGGAGCGGAGCGGGCAGTACTTC. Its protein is CASGMGERSGQYF.

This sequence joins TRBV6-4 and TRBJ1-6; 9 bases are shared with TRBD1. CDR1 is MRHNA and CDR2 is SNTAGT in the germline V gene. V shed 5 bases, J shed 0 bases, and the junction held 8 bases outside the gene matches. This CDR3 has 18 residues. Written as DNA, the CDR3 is TGTGCCAGCAGTCCCGGGACAGGGCTAAACTCCTATAATTCACCCCTCCACTTT. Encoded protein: CASSPGTGLNSYNSPLHF.

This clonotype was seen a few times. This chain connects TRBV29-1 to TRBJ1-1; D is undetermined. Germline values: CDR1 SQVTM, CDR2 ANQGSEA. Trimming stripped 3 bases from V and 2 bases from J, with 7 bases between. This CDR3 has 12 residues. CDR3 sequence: CSVEAVNTEAFF. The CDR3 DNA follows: TGCAGCGTTGAGGCGGTAAACACTGAAGCTTTCTTT.

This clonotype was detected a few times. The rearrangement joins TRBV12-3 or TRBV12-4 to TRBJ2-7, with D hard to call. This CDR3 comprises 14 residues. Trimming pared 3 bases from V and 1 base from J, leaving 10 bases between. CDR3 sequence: CASSLRQESYEQYF. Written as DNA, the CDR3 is TGTGCCAGCAGTTTGAGGCAGGAGTCCTACGAGCAGTACTTC.

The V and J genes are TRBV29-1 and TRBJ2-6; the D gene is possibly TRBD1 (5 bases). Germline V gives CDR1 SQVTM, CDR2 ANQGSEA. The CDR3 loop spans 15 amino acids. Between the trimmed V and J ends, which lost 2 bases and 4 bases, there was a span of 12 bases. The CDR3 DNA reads TGCAGCGTTGAAAGCAGGGAAGCGGGGGCCAACGTCCTGACTTTC. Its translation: CSVESREAGANVLTF. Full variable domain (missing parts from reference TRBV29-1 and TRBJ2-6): SAVISQKPSRDICQRGTSLTIQCQVDSQVTMMFWYRQQPGQSLTLIATANQGSEATYESGFVIDKFPISRPNLTFSTLTVSNMSPEDSSIYLCSVESREAGANVLTFGAGSRLTVL.

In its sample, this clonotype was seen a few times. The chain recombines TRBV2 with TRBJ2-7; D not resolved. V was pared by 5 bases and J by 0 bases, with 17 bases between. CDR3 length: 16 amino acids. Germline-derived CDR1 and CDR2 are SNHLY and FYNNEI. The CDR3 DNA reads TGTGCCAGCAGTTTTGGACCGGCCCCAATCTCCTACGAGCAGTACTTC. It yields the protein CASSFGPAPISYEQYF. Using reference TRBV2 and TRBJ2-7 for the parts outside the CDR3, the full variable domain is EPEVTQTPSHQVTQMGQEVILRCVPISNHLYFYWYRQILGQKVEFLVSFYNNEISEKSEIFDDQFSVERPDGSNFTLKIRSTKLEDSAMYFCASSFGPAPISYEQYFGPGTRLTVT.

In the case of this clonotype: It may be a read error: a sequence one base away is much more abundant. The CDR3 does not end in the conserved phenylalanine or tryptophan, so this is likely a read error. The CDR3 region has the DNA TGTGCCAGCAGCGACTTGTTAGTCAAAAACATTCAGTACTCC. This encodes CASSDLLVKNIQYS. The chain employs TRBV27 and TRBJ2-4; D is ambiguous. Trimming took off 6 bases at V and 3 bases at J, with 12 bases between the two ends. CDR1 MNHEY and CDR2 SMNVEV come from the germline V gene (reference sequence). This CDR3 comprises 14 residues.

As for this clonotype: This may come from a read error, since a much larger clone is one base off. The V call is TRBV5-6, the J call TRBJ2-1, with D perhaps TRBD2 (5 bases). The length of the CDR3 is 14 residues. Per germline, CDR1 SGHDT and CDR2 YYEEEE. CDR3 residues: CASSLGSQVDERFF. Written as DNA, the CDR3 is TGTGCCAGCAGCCTGGGGAGTCAGGTTGATGAGCGGTTCTTC. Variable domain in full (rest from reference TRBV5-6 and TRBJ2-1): DAGVTQSPTHLIKTRGQQVTLRCSPKSGHDTVSWYQQALGQGPQFIFQYYEEEERQRGNFPDRFSGHQFPNYSSELNVNALLLGDSALYLCASSLGSQVDERFFGPGTRLTVL.

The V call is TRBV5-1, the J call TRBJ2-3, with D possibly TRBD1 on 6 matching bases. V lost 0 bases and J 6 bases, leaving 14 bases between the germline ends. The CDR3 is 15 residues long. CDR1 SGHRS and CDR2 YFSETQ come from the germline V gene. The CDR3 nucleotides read TGCGCCAGCAGCTTGGCCCCTAGTAGGGGGGATACGCAGTATTTT. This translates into CASSLAPSRGDTQYF.

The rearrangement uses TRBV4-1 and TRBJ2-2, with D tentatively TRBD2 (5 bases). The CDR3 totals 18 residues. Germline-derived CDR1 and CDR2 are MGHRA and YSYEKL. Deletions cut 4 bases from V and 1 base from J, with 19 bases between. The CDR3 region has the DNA TGCGCCAGCAGCCGTATGTTACTAGGCGGAGGGAACACCGGGGAGCTGTTTTTT. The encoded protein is CASSRMLLGGGNTGELFF.

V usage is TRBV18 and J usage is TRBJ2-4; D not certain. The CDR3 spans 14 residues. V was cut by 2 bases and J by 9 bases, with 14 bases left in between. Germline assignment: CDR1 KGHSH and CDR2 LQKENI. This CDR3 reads CASSPSAGPGIQYF. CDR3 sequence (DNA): TGTGCCAGCTCACCATCGGCAGGCCCAGGCATTCAGTACTTC.

Here the CDR3 reads CASSPGDYLYEQYF. CDR3 coding DNA: TGTGCCAGCAGTCCAGGGGACTACCTGTACGAGCAGTACTTC. V is TRBV6-1 and J is TRBJ2-7; D may be TRBD2 (7 bases). The CDR3 contains 14 residues. Trimming took off 5 bases at V and 4 bases at J, with 15 bases between the two ends. Germline V CDR1 and CDR2: MNHNS, SASEGT.

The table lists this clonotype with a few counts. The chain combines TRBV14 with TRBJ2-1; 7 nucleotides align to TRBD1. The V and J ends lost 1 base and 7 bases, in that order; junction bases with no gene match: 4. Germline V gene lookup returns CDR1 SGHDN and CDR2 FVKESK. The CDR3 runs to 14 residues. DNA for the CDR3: TGTGCCAGCAGCCAAGGGTTCAGGGGGAATGAGCAGTTCTTC. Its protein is CASSQGFRGNEQFF.

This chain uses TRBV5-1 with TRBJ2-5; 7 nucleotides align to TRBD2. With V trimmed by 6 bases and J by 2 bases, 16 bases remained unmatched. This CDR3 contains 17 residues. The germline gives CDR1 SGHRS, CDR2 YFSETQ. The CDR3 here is CASTPGGSGTLQETQYF. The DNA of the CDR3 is TGCGCCAGCACCCCCGGGGGGTCAGGGACCTTACAAGAGACCCAGTACTTC.